The 14 T cell receptor beta chains below come from one sample, sequenced in a study of Graves' ophthalmopathy and Graves' hyperthyroidism. The authors amplified TCR beta CDR3 regions, and they did so from RNA transcripts for repertoire sequencing. The library came from an HTBI-primed first-round RT-PCR and a second-round multiplex PCR. MiXCR was run by TCRdb on the multiplex PCR reads, yielding one entry per CDR3 protein. Here the sample spans 600,000 to 650,000 distinct CDR3 sequences, approximately 21% being singletons. Sequencing was performed on peripheral blood. The receptors shown here come from a woman aged 18-29 years with stable Graves' hyperthyroidism. Some clones in this sample may be carry-over from other donors' samples.

This clonotype came up many times. The J gene is TRBJ2-2, the V gene TRBV7-3; either TRBD1 or TRBD2 may supply D (5 bases each). There are 11 residues in the CDR3. Trimming cost V 8 bases and J 4 bases, with 5 bases left between them. Germline CDR1 and CDR2: SGHTA and FQGTGA. This chain's CDR3 is CASGGTGELFF. DNA for the CDR3: TGTGCCAGCGGGGGCACCGGGGAGCTGTTTTTT.

This clonotype came up many times. This chain links TRBV20-1 with TRBJ2-7; 9 bases match TRBD1. The CDR3 has 16 amino acids. Germline V lookup: CDR1 DFQATT, CDR2 SNEGSKA (reference sequence). Losses at the gene ends were 2 bases for V and 4 bases for J; bases not matched to a gene: 12. CDR3 DNA sequence: TGCAGTGCTAGAACCGCTCACAGGGGGCGTAAGTACGAGCAGTACTTC. Translating it yields CSARTAHRGRKYEQYF.

This clonotype was counted ten times or more. The chain has TRBV6-1 and TRBJ1-2; no firm D call. This CDR3 region has 15 residues. Germline CDR1 and CDR2: MNHNS and SASEGT. V lost 6 bases and J lost 1, with 15 bases in between. CDR3 DNA sequence: TGTGCCAGCAGGTCCATCCGAACAGATAACTATGGCTACACCTTC. It yields the protein CASRSIRTDNYGYTF.

This clonotype was counted a single time. This sequence joins TRBV15 and TRBJ1-5; D gene ambiguous. CDR1 is LNHNV and CDR2 is YYDKDF in the germline V gene (reference sequence). This CDR3 comprises 14 residues. V was pared by 0 bases and J by 4 bases, with 7 bases between. CDR3 sequence reads: CATSRDTSNQPQHF. Here the CDR3 DNA reads TGTGCCACCAGCAGAGATACCAGTAATCAGCCCCAGCATTTT.

This clonotype was seen repeatedly, ten times or more. The chain carries TRBV7-2 and TRBJ1-6; D may be TRBD1 (5 bases). This CDR3 spans 17 amino acids. V was cut by 5 bases and J by 0 bases, with 14 bases left in between. The germline V gene encodes CDR1 SGHTA and CDR2 FQGNSA. DNA for the CDR3: TGTGCCAGCAGCCGGGGCCGTGGTAGCTCCTATAATTCACCCCTCCACTTT. Translating gives CASSRGRGSSYNSPLHF.

This clonotype has a count of ten or more. V and J are TRBV6-5 and TRBJ2-7; 7 bases agree with TRBD1. J lost 5 bases, V lost 3 bases, and 10 bases had no gene match. The CDR3 has 15 amino acids. Germline CDR1 is MNHEY and CDR2 is SVGAGI. CDR3 region: CASSYSDRAANEQYF. For the CDR3, the DNA is TGTGCCAGCAGTTATTCCGACAGGGCGGCGAACGAGCAGTACTTC.

This clonotype occurred many times. The rearrangement uses TRBV6-4 and TRBJ1-1, with D unresolved. This CDR3 comprises 13 residues. The V gene lost 5 bases and the J gene lost 2 bases, with 9 bases spanning the gap. Per the germline V gene, CDR1 is MRHNA and CDR2 is SNTAGT. The CDR3 region is CASSLDVNTEAFF. CDR3 nucleotides: TGTGCCAGCAGTCTCGACGTAAACACTGAAGCTTTCTTT.

This clonotype was recorded at least ten times. This chain connects TRBV6-5 to TRBJ2-3; D is unclear. Trimming took 2 bases from V and 2 from J, leaving 11 bases between them. The CDR3 is 15 amino acids. The germline V gene encodes CDR1 MNHEY and CDR2 SVGAGI. CDR3 protein: CASSYVYKNTDTQYF. CDR3 bases: TGTGCCAGCAGTTACGTCTACAAAAACACAGATACGCAGTATTTT.

The table lists this clonotype with many counts. The rearrangement joins TRBV12-3 or TRBV12-4 to TRBJ1-3; possible D gene TRBD1, 5 bases. The V and J ends lost 0 bases and 2 bases respectively, with 8 bases between them. The CDR3 runs 15 residues. The chain's CDR3 is CASSLARGAGNTIYF. CDR3 in DNA: TGTGCCAGCAGTTTAGCCCGGGGGGCTGGAAACACCATATATTTT.

This chain connects TRBV27 to TRBJ2-7; a weak D match, TRBD2 (6 bases). Deletions cut 5 bases from V and 5 bases from J, with 13 bases between. This CDR3 has 13 amino acids. CDR1 and CDR2 from the germline V gene are MNHEY and SMNVEV (reference sequence). The CDR3 DNA follows: TGTGCCAGCAGTCCGGGGAGGTCCAACGAGCAGTACTTC. This translates into CASSPGRSNEQYF.

This clonotype was seen only a few times. The V call is TRBV30, the J call TRBJ1-1, with 8 bases that match TRBD1. Trimming took 3 bases from V and 12 from J; bases not matched to a gene: 15. The CDR3 extends over 14 amino acids. Germline V gives CDR1 GTSNPN, CDR2 SVGIG (reference sequence). Here the CDR3 reads CAWRPDGQGAQSFF. The CDR3 DNA is TGTGCCTGGAGACCTGATGGCCAGGGGGCTCAGTCTTTCTTT.

This clonotype was counted a few times. J is TRBJ1-5 and V is TRBV2, with 10 positions matching TRBD1. Germline V CDR1 and CDR2: SNHLY, FYNNEI. V lost 6 bases, J lost 5 bases, and 4 bases stayed unmatched. This CDR3 has 14 residues. The CDR3 protein is CASSADRGYQPQHF. In nucleotides, the CDR3 is TGTGCCAGCAGCGCGGACAGGGGGTATCAGCCCCAGCATTTT.

In this sample, this clonotype turned up a few times. V is TRBV7-2 and J is TRBJ2-5; tentatively, D is TRBD1 (6 bases). Germline V gene lookup returns CDR1 SGHTA and CDR2 FQGNSA. The CDR3 contains 16 residues. Between the trimmed V and J ends, which lost 3 bases and 4 bases, there was a span of 18 bases. The CDR3 DNA reads as TGTGCCAGCAGCTTGAACCCCCGGGCCAGGGGAGAGACCCAGTACTTC. Its protein is CASSLNPRARGETQYF.

This clonotype was seen ten or more times. The CDR3 nucleotides read TGCGCCAGCAGCCACCGAAAAGGACAGGGTATCGGACAGCCCCAGCATTTT. Protein sequence: CASSHRKGQGIGQPQHF. The V and J genes are TRBV4-1 and TRBJ1-5, with 8 bases aligning to TRBD1. This CDR3 has 17 amino acids. V lost 3 bases to trimming and J lost 7 bases; unmatched junction nucleotides: 14. The germline gives CDR1 MGHRA, CDR2 YSYEKL.